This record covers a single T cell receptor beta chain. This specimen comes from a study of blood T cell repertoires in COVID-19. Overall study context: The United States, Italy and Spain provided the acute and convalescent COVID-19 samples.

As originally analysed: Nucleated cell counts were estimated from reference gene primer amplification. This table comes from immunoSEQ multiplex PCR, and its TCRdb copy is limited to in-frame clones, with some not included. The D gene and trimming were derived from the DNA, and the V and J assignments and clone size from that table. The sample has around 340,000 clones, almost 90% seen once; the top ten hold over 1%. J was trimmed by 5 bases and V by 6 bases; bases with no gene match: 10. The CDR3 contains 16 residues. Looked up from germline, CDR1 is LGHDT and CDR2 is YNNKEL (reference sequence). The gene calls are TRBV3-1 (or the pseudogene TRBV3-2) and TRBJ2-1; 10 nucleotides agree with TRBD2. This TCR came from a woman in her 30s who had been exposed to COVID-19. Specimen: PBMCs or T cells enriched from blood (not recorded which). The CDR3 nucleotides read TGTGCCAGCAGGGCCCCGTTAGCGGGAGGCCACAATGAGCAGTTCTTC. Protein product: CASRAPLAGGHNEQFF.